A single sample gave rise to the 19 T cell receptor beta chains below, sequenced in a study of sequential checkpoint blockade in melanoma. Treatment denoted: randomized to nivolumab then ipilimumab (arm A) or the reverse (arm B). The method was immunoSEQ multiplex PCR; TCRdb's version includes in-frame clones alone and lacks a portion of them. This sample carries approximately 14,000 clones, around 69% of them seen once, and the ten largest clones take around 32%. This specimen was CD8+ T cells sorted from blood (inferred from file names), taken from a patient given nivolumab and ipilimumab in sequence. The receptor source for this set is a human donor with melanoma.

The rearrangement links TRBV6-5 to TRBJ2-7; the match to TRBD2 covers 8 bases. Germline V lookup: CDR1 MNHEY, CDR2 SVGAGI. This CDR3 has 15 amino acids. The junction had 3 bases not matched to a gene; V was cut back by 2 bases and J by 0 bases. The CDR3 sequence: CASSYRGGSSYEQYF. In DNA, the CDR3 is TGTGCCAGCAGTTACCGGGGGGGAAGCTCCTACGAGCAGTACTTC.

The V call is TRBV7-6, the J call TRBJ2-5; possible D gene TRBD1, 6 bases. In germline, CDR1 is SGHVS, CDR2 FNYEAQ. The V and J ends lost 3 bases and 5 bases respectively, with 10 bases between them. This CDR3 region has 13 residues. The CDR3 reads CASSLPGDETQYF. The CDR3 nucleotides read TGTGCCAGCAGCTTGCCAGGGGATGAGACCCAGTACTTC. The whole variable domain, filled in from reference TRBV7-6 and TRBJ2-5, reads GAGVSQSPRYKVTKRGQDVALRCDPISGHVSLYWYRQALGQGPEFLTYFNYEAQQDKSGLPNDRFSAERPEGSISTLTIQRTEQRDSAMYRCASSLPGDETQYFGPGTRLLVL.

The chain links TRBV27 to TRBJ1-2, with D possibly TRBD1 on 6 matching bases. The length of the CDR3 is 16 residues. The germline V gene has CDR1 MNHEY and CDR2 SMNVEV (reference sequence). Trimming removed 7 bases at V and 8 bases at J, with 26 bases between. The CDR3 DNA reads TGTGCCAGCATTAGTACCTGGGGGGGCGCCGTGGAAGGCTACACCTTC. It is translated as CASISTWGGAVEGYTF.

V is TRBV10-3 and J is TRBJ2-3; 8 positions match TRBD2. V was clipped by 4 bases and J by 5 bases; unmatched bases: 14. Germline CDR1 is ENHRY and CDR2 is SYGVKD. This CDR3 comprises 17 residues. This CDR3 reads CAISGRGAGEIGDTQYF. The DNA of the CDR3 is TGTGCCATCAGTGGCAGGGGAGCGGGAGAGATCGGAGATACGCAGTATTTT.

The V gene is TRBV27, the J gene TRBJ1-6; D remains unclear. CDR3 length: 13 residues. CDR1 is MNHEY and CDR2 is SMNVEV in the germline V gene (reference sequence). Trimming left V 2 bases short and J 7 bases short, with 6 bases between. This CDR3 is CASSLSRNSPLHF. CDR3 DNA: TGTGCCAGCAGTTTAAGCCGAAATTCACCCCTCCACTTT.

This clone was seen once. The J gene is TRBJ1-1, the V gene TRBV11-2; D is ambiguous. Trimming took 10 bases from V and 3 from J, leaving 15 bases between them. This CDR3 contains 13 residues. The germline CDR1 and CDR2 sequences are SGHAT and FQNNGV. CDR3 protein: CAIALWEDTEAFF. The CDR3, as DNA: TGTGCCATAGCCCTTTGGGAGGACACTGAAGCTTTCTTT.

The genes are TRBV27 and TRBJ2-2; TRBD1 agrees at 7 bases. The CDR3 extends over 13 amino acids. Germline trimming cut 5 bases from V and 5 bases from J; bases unmatched to any gene: 2. CDR1 is MNHEY and CDR2 is SMNVEV in the germline V gene (reference sequence). The chain's CDR3 is CASSTGATGELFF. CDR3 in DNA: TGTGCCAGCAGTACAGGGGCGACCGGGGAGCTGTTTTTT.

V is TRBV15 and J is TRBJ2-2; perhaps TRBD2 as D (5 bases). The V end was cut by 8 bases, the J end by 6 bases, with 13 bases between. CDR1 and CDR2 (germline): LNHNV, YYDKDF (reference sequence). This CDR3 is 13 amino acids long. The chain's CDR3 is CATSPGISGELFF. The CDR3 nucleotides are TGTGCCACCTCACCGGGGATTTCCGGGGAGCTGTTTTTT.

The chain is built from TRBV6-6 and TRBJ2-7; TRBD2 matches at 8 bases. The germline CDR1 and CDR2 sequences are MNHNY and SVGAGI (reference sequence). V shed 2 bases and J 3 bases; nucleotides not matched to a gene: 0. This CDR3 has 13 residues. The DNA for the CDR3 is TGTGCCAGCAGTTACGCGGGGGGCTACGAGCAGTACTTC. Translation gives CASSYAGGYEQYF.

This sequence joins TRBV2 and TRBJ2-5; 10 bases fit TRBD2. The J call may not be correct, given that the DNA end is closer to TRBJ2-7. Germline V gene data show CDR1 as SNHLY and CDR2 as FYNNEI. The CDR3 spans 16 residues. For the CDR3, the DNA is TGTGCCAGCAGTTCAGCGGGGGGGCGAAGGTCCTACGAGCAGTACTTC. Its protein product is CASSSAGGRRSYEQYF.

The chain carries TRBV23-1 and TRBJ1-5; possibly TRBD1 for D (6 bases). TRBV23-1 is an ORF, and what it does is uncertain. CDR3 length: 13 amino acids. Trimming cost V 8 bases and J 6 bases, with 14 bases left between them. CDR3 protein: CASGKQGSQPQHF. In nucleotides, the CDR3 is TGCGCCAGCGGAAAACAGGGCAGTCAGCCCCAGCATTTT.

V and J are TRBV6-5 and TRBJ2-7; no firm D call. Germline V gives CDR1 MNHEY, CDR2 SVGAGI. V was trimmed by 1 base and J by 3 bases, leaving 13 bases between them. This CDR3 has 15 residues. CDR3 protein: CASSYYPGKSYEQYF. The CDR3 DNA is TGTGCCAGCAGTTACTATCCAGGTAAGAGCTACGAGCAGTACTTC.

The V gene is TRBV29-1, the J gene TRBJ2-1; 9 bases fit TRBD2. The CDR3 is 14 amino acids. V shed 6 bases and J 7 bases; nucleotides not matched to a gene: 10. Germline V gene lookup returns CDR1 SQVTM and CDR2 ANQGSEA. This CDR3 reads CSVQGAGGPNEQFF. The CDR3 region has the DNA TGCAGCGTCCAAGGGGCGGGAGGGCCAAATGAGCAGTTCTTC.

This chain links TRBV27 with TRBJ2-7, with D possibly being TRBD1 (5 bases). The CDR3 runs to 12 residues. Germline CDR1 MNHEY, CDR2 SMNVEV (reference sequence). Trimming cost V 8 bases and J 5 bases, with 13 bases left between them. CDR3 sequence reads: CASASQGNEQYF. The DNA for the CDR3 is TGTGCCAGCGCCTCGCAGGGCAACGAGCAGTACTTC.

The J gene is TRBJ2-3, the V gene TRBV27, with D unclear. The V end lost 3 bases, the J end lost 3 bases, and 7 bases lay between the germline ends. This CDR3 is 13 amino acids long. Looked up from germline, CDR1 is MNHEY and CDR2 is SMNVEV (reference sequence). The CDR3 protein is CASSLLGTDTQYF. The CDR3 region has the DNA TGTGCCAGCAGTTTGCTAGGTACAGATACGCAGTATTTT.

The CDR3 reads CASSFIGGETEAFF. CDR3 in DNA: TGTGCCAGCAGCTTTATAGGGGGTGAAACTGAAGCTTTCTTT. The chain carries TRBV5-4 and TRBJ1-1; TRBD1 might be the D (6 bases). Trimming removed 2 bases from V and 5 bases from J, with 13 bases in between. CDR3 size: 14 residues. The germline CDR1 and CDR2 sequences are SGHNT and YYREEE (reference sequence).

V is TRBV5-4 and J is TRBJ1-5; possible D gene TRBD1, 6 bases. The CDR3 extends over 15 amino acids. The germline V gene has CDR1 SGHNT and CDR2 YYREEE (reference sequence). The V end was cut by 2 bases, the J end by 4 bases, with 13 bases between. The CDR3 DNA reads TGTGCCAGCAGCTTCCACCGGGACATTAATCAGCCCCAGCATTTT. It is translated as CASSFHRDINQPQHF.

The chain combines TRBV7-9 with TRBJ1-1; possible D gene TRBD1, 6 bases. Germline CDR1 and CDR2: SEHNR and FQNEAQ (reference sequence). The CDR3 covers 15 residues. Trimming cost V 6 bases and J 4 bases, with 18 bases left between them. CDR3 residues: CASSSVGALGTEAFF. The CDR3 DNA is TGTGCCAGCAGTTCTGTGGGGGCTCTGGGCACTGAAGCTTTCTTT. The full variable domain, rest sourced from reference TRBV7-9 and TRBJ1-1, is DTGVSQNPRHKITKRGQNVTFRCDPISEHNRLYWYRQTLGQGPEFLTYFQNEAQLEKSRLLSDRFSAERPKGSFSTLEIQRTEQGDSAMYLCASSSVGALGTEAFFGQGTRLTVV.

This clone showed up just once. CDR3 protein: CASSLGQYTEAFF. The DNA of the CDR3 is TGTGCCAGCAGTTTGGGACAATACACTGAAGCTTTCTTT. The chain uses TRBV27 and TRBJ1-1; the D gene is possibly TRBD1 (6 bases). The V and J ends lost 3 bases and 3 bases respectively, with 8 bases between them. This CDR3 comprises 13 residues. The germline gives CDR1 MNHEY, CDR2 SMNVEV (reference sequence).